This TCR beta chain originates from a study of blood T cell repertoires in COVID-19. Study at large: PBMCs, B-cell-depleted T cells, or T cells were the source of the cDNA or gDNA that made up the material.

Per the study methods: By means of reference gene primer amplification, nucleated cell counts were estimated. Sequencing was performed with immunoSEQ multiplex PCR; in TCRdb, only in-frame clones are kept and a portion is missing. D and trimming were read from the DNA, whereas the V and J calls and clone size are those reported in that table. The sample lists more than 150,000 clones; around 86% were seen once. Germline loops: CDR1 SGHTA, CDR2 FQGNSA. Trimming shortened V by 6 bases and J by 8 bases, and 8 bases separated the two germline ends. This CDR3 has 11 amino acids. The source material was peripheral blood. The TCR originated in a man aged 40-49 years with acute or convalescent COVID-19. The V and J genes are TRBV7-2 and TRBJ2-1; the D is unclear. CDR3 sequence reads: CASSYTDEQFF. CDR3 nucleotide sequence: TGTGCCAGCAGTTATACGGATGAGCAGTTCTTC.